This T cell receptor (beta chain) was recorded in a study of T cells after somatic rescue of genetic block. The CDR3 consists of 17 residues. Losses at the gene ends were 3 bases for V and 4 bases for J; bases not matched to a gene: 8. The V gene's germline CDR1 is KGHSH and CDR2 LQKENI. Measured with immunoSEQ multiplex PCR; TCRdb has only the in-frame clones, and not every one. The data show around 67,000 clones, 92% seen once. Sequenced: peripheral blood mononuclear cells (PBMCs). The TCR was taken from a man between 40 and 49 years old. V is TRBV18 and J is TRBJ2-1, with 11 bases aligning to TRBD2. Here the CDR3 DNA reads TGTGCCAGCTCACCGATGATAGCGGGGGGGCGATACAATGAGCAGTTCTTC. Protein: CASSPMIAGGRYNEQFF.